The rows below give T cell receptor beta chains drawn from one sample of a study of a mutant IDH1 vaccine in newly diagnosed glioma. TCRdb keeps only in-frame clones here, not all; method: immunoSEQ multiplex PCR. The data hold roughly 34,000 clones, with around 81% observed a single time. These receptors have no known antigen. The sample in question was PBMCs, obtained from a glioma patient whose treatment included an IDH1 peptide vaccine. These receptor sequences come from a man in his fifties with glioma. Both conserved end residues are part of each CDR3. D genes are given only for firm matches. Not every row has a clone size; where given, it reads once, few, many or a size class.

d_call: NA; j_call: TRBJ2-5; v_call: TRBV5-4; clone_size: NA; cdr3_aa: CASSLRRGLKRETQYF; cdr3_nt: TGTGCCAGCAGCTTACGACGGGGCCTAAAACGAGAGACCCAGTACTTC
d_call: NA; j_call: TRBJ1-4; v_call: TRBV10-1; clone_size: NA; cdr3_aa: CASGNGGKLFF; cdr3_nt: TGCGCCAGTGGAAACGGGGGGAAACTGTTTTTT
d_call: NA; j_call: TRBJ1-2; v_call: TRBV18; clone_size: NA; cdr3_aa: CASSPATEAIIANYGYTF; cdr3_nt: TGTGCCAGCTCACCCGCTACGGAGGCAATAATAGCTAACTATGGCTACACCTTC
d_call: NA; j_call: TRBJ1-5; v_call: TRBV7-2; clone_size: few; cdr3_aa: CASSPREDQPQHF; cdr3_nt: TGTGCCAGCAGCCCACGGGAAGATCAGCCCCAGCATTTT
d_call: NA; j_call: TRBJ2-5; v_call: TRBV5-1; clone_size: NA; cdr3_aa: CASSLWGSSFETQYF; cdr3_nt: TGCGCCAGCAGCTTATGGGGATCTAGTTTTGAGACCCAGTACTTC
d_call: NA; j_call: TRBJ1-2; v_call: TRBV28; clone_size: NA; cdr3_aa: CASSWGEGNYGYTF; cdr3_nt: TGTGCCAGCAGTTGGGGAGAAGGGAACTATGGCTACACCTTC
d_call: NA; j_call: TRBJ2-3; v_call: TRBV7-2; clone_size: NA; cdr3_aa: CASSLVSGADTQYF; cdr3_nt: TGTGCCAGCAGCTTAGTGTCCGGAGCAGATACGCAGTATTTT
d_call: NA; j_call: TRBJ2-3; v_call: TRBV6-5; clone_size: NA; cdr3_aa: CASSASTDTQYF; cdr3_nt: TGTGCCAGCAGTGCAAGCACAGATACGCAGTATTTT
d_call: NA; j_call: TRBJ2-7; v_call: TRBV7-9; clone_size: NA; cdr3_aa: CASSFPGDEQYF; cdr3_nt: TGTGCCAGCAGCTTCCCAGGTGACGAGCAGTACTTC
d_call: NA; j_call: TRBJ1-2; v_call: TRBV28; clone_size: NA; cdr3_aa: CASSLDGNYGYTF; cdr3_nt: TGTGCCAGCAGTTTGGACGGAAACTATGGCTACACCTTC
d_call: NA; j_call: TRBJ1-1; v_call: TRBV6-1; clone_size: few; cdr3_aa: CASSLQGKGTEAFF; cdr3_nt: TGTGCCAGCAGTCTACAGGGTAAAGGGACTGAAGCTTTCTTT
d_call: TRBD1; j_call: TRBJ1-3; v_call: TRBV19; clone_size: once; cdr3_aa: CASSLLDRAGNTIYF; cdr3_nt: TGTGCCAGTAGCCTATTGGACAGGGCTGGAAACACCATATATTTT
d_call: NA; j_call: TRBJ1-5; v_call: TRBV10-3; clone_size: NA; cdr3_aa: CAISESGAQPQHF; cdr3_nt: TGTGCCATCAGTGAGTCGGGGGCACAGCCCCAGCATTTT
d_call: NA; j_call: TRBJ1-1; v_call: TRBV30; clone_size: NA; cdr3_aa: CAWRSDTEAFF; cdr3_nt: TGTGCCTGGAGATCGGACACTGAAGCTTTCTTT
d_call: NA; j_call: TRBJ1-1; v_call: TRBV6-1; clone_size: NA; cdr3_aa: CASTWGGKGTEAFF; cdr3_nt: TGTGCCAGCACATGGGGGGGGAAGGGGACTGAAGCTTTCTTT
d_call: NA; j_call: TRBJ2-5; v_call: TRBV7-6; clone_size: NA; cdr3_aa: CASSLGGGRRETQYF; cdr3_nt: TGTGCCAGCAGCTTGGGTGGGGGTCGGAGGGAGACCCAGTACTTC
d_call: TRBD1; j_call: TRBJ1-1; v_call: TRBV6-6; clone_size: NA; cdr3_aa: CASSYSLQGSPEAFF; cdr3_nt: TGTGCCAGCAGTTACTCGTTACAGGGGAGTCCTGAAGCTTTCTTT
d_call: NA; j_call: TRBJ2-7; v_call: TRBV29-1; clone_size: NA; cdr3_aa: CSVADPQGIEQYF; cdr3_nt: TGCAGCGTTGCGGACCCACAGGGCATCGAGCAGTACTTC
d_call: TRBD1; j_call: TRBJ1-2; v_call: TRBV18; clone_size: NA; cdr3_aa: CASSDRTGAWGYTF; cdr3_nt: TGTGCCAGCTCAGATCGGACAGGGGCTTGGGGCTACACCTTC
d_call: TRBD1; j_call: TRBJ1-2; v_call: TRBV27; clone_size: NA; cdr3_aa: CASSFGQEYGYTF; cdr3_nt: TGTGCCAGCAGTTTCGGACAGGAATATGGCTACACCTTC
d_call: NA; j_call: TRBJ1-5; v_call: TRBV7-8; clone_size: NA; cdr3_aa: CASSLAGQGSNQPQHF; cdr3_nt: TGTGCCAGCAGCTTAGCGGGGCAGGGGAGCAATCAGCCCCAGCATTTT
d_call: TRBD1; j_call: TRBJ2-5; v_call: TRBV14; clone_size: NA; cdr3_aa: CASSHRGQGYTGQETQYF; cdr3_nt: TGTGCCAGCAGCCACAGGGGACAGGGATATACTGGCCAAGAGACCCAGTACTTC
d_call: TRBD1; j_call: TRBJ1-2; v_call: TRBV10-1; clone_size: NA; cdr3_aa: CASSADRGQESYGYTF; cdr3_nt: TGCGCCAGCAGCGCTGACAGGGGCCAGGAGAGTTATGGCTACACCTTC
d_call: TRBD2; j_call: TRBJ2-7; v_call: TRBV20-1; clone_size: NA; cdr3_aa: CSGTSREQYF; cdr3_nt: TGCAGTGGGACTAGCCGCGAGCAGTACTTC
d_call: NA; j_call: TRBJ1-4; v_call: TRBV12-2; clone_size: NA; cdr3_aa: CASRNDRGCEKLFF; cdr3_nt: TGTGCAAGTCGCAACGACAGGGGCTGTGAAAAACTGTTTTTT
d_call: NA; j_call: TRBJ1-5; v_call: TRBV7-9; clone_size: NA; cdr3_aa: CASSPGDQPQHF; cdr3_nt: TGTGCCAGCAGCCCGGGGGATCAGCCCCAGCATTTT
d_call: TRBD1; j_call: TRBJ1-2; v_call: TRBV2; clone_size: NA; cdr3_aa: CASSDTASGTGDPGGYTF; cdr3_nt: TGTGCCAGCAGTGACACGGCTTCCGGGACAGGGGATCCGGGGGGCTACACCTTC
d_call: NA; j_call: TRBJ1-3; v_call: TRBV5-1; clone_size: NA; cdr3_aa: CASSPSTDGNTIYF; cdr3_nt: TGCGCCAGCAGCCCTTCGACGGATGGAAACACCATATATTTT
d_call: TRBD1; j_call: TRBJ1-2; v_call: TRBV2; clone_size: NA; cdr3_aa: CASRARTGAHYGYTF; cdr3_nt: TGTGCCAGCAGAGCAAGGACAGGGGCCCACTATGGCTACACCTTC
d_call: NA; j_call: TRBJ2-7; v_call: TRBV7-9; clone_size: NA; cdr3_aa: CASSLSRAEQYF; cdr3_nt: TGTGCCAGCAGCTTAAGCAGGGCCGAGCAGTACTTC
d_call: TRBD1; j_call: TRBJ1-6; v_call: TRBV7-9; clone_size: NA; cdr3_aa: CASSFHFPGTGNNSPLHF; cdr3_nt: TGTGCCAGCAGCTTTCATTTTCCCGGGACAGGGAATAATTCACCCCTCCACTTT
d_call: NA; j_call: TRBJ2-1; v_call: TRBV19; clone_size: NA; cdr3_aa: CASRPGLNNEQFF; cdr3_nt: TGTGCCAGTAGGCCGGGACTGAACAATGAGCAGTTCTTC
d_call: NA; j_call: TRBJ2-2; v_call: TRBV6-1; clone_size: NA; cdr3_aa: CASIDPNTGELFF; cdr3_nt: TGTGCCAGTATCGATCCGAACACCGGGGAGCTGTTTTTT
d_call: NA; j_call: TRBJ2-6; v_call: TRBV5-1; clone_size: NA; cdr3_aa: CASSRDGSGANVLTF; cdr3_nt: TGCGCCAGCAGTCGGGACGGCTCTGGGGCCAACGTCCTGACTTTC
d_call: NA; j_call: TRBJ1-1; v_call: TRBV7-3; clone_size: NA; cdr3_aa: CASSPVVGMNTEAFF; cdr3_nt: TGTGCCAGCAGCCCCGTCGTGGGCATGAACACTGAAGCTTTCTTT
d_call: TRBD1; j_call: TRBJ1-1; v_call: TRBV6-5; clone_size: NA; cdr3_aa: CASRTTGVNTEAFF; cdr3_nt: TGTGCCAGCAGAACGACAGGGGTGAACACTGAAGCTTTCTTT
d_call: NA; j_call: TRBJ1-1; v_call: TRBV14; clone_size: few; cdr3_aa: CASSLRDEAFF; cdr3_nt: TGTGCCAGCAGCCTTCGGGATGAAGCTTTCTTT
d_call: NA; j_call: TRBJ1-6; v_call: TRBV21-1; clone_size: NA; cdr3_aa: CASSLPGQGLAPLHF; cdr3_nt: TGTGCCAGCAGCTTGCCGGGACAGGGGCTGGCACCCCTCCACTTT
d_call: NA; j_call: TRBJ1-6; v_call: TRBV5-1; clone_size: NA; cdr3_aa: CASSLGLNSPLHF; cdr3_nt: TGCGCCAGCAGCTTGGGGCTTAATTCACCCCTCCACTTT
d_call: TRBD1; j_call: TRBJ1-1; v_call: TRBV7-9; clone_size: NA; cdr3_aa: CASSLSRGLGTEAFF; cdr3_nt: TGTGCCAGCAGCTTATCTAGGGGGCTCGGCACTGAAGCTTTCTTT
d_call: NA; j_call: TRBJ2-3; v_call: TRBV4-1; clone_size: NA; cdr3_aa: CASSQEWRVGSTDTQYF; cdr3_nt: TGCGCCAGCAGCCAAGAATGGCGGGTGGGGAGCACAGATACGCAGTATTTT
d_call: NA; j_call: TRBJ1-2; v_call: TRBV5-1; clone_size: NA; cdr3_aa: CASSLALEGGYTF; cdr3_nt: TGCGCCAGCAGCTTGGCCCTAGAAGGCGGCTACACCTTC
d_call: TRBD1; j_call: TRBJ1-3; v_call: TRBV9; clone_size: NA; cdr3_aa: CASSVVGTGAEGNTIYF; cdr3_nt: TGTGCCAGCAGCGTCGTGGGGACAGGGGCAGAGGGAAACACCATATATTTT
d_call: NA; j_call: TRBJ2-1; v_call: TRBV5-1; clone_size: NA; cdr3_aa: CASSPLTIEVRYNEQFF; cdr3_nt: TGCGCCAGCAGCCCCCTGACGATAGAGGTTCGCTACAATGAGCAGTTCTTC
d_call: NA; j_call: TRBJ1-1; v_call: TRBV15; clone_size: once; cdr3_aa: CATSRGMGKAEAFF; cdr3_nt: TGTGCCACCAGCAGAGGGATGGGGAAGGCTGAAGCTTTCTTT
d_call: NA; j_call: TRBJ2-3; v_call: TRBV7-2; clone_size: NA; cdr3_aa: CASSFLARVGTDTQYF; cdr3_nt: TGTGCCAGCAGCTTTCTAGCGAGAGTCGGCACAGATACGCAGTATTTT
d_call: TRBD1; j_call: TRBJ2-2; v_call: TRBV29-1; clone_size: NA; cdr3_aa: CSGKGTASQTGELFF; cdr3_nt: TGCAGTGGAAAAGGGACAGCGAGTCAGACCGGGGAGCTGTTTTTT
d_call: TRBD2; j_call: TRBJ2-5; v_call: TRBV7-9; clone_size: NA; cdr3_aa: CASFGGREETQYF; cdr3_nt: TGTGCCAGCTTCGGGGGGAGGGAAGAGACCCAGTACTTC
d_call: TRBD1; j_call: TRBJ2-7; v_call: TRBV11-3; clone_size: NA; cdr3_aa: CASSLGGQGYEQYF; cdr3_nt: TGTGCCAGCAGCTTAGGTGGACAGGGGTACGAGCAGTACTTC
d_call: NA; j_call: TRBJ2-1; v_call: TRBV4-1; clone_size: NA; cdr3_aa: CASSQGASELNEQFF; cdr3_nt: TGCGCCAGCAGCCAGGGAGCTAGCGAGCTCAATGAGCAGTTCTTC
d_call: NA; j_call: TRBJ2-1; v_call: TRBV9; clone_size: NA; cdr3_aa: CASSSGYNEQFF; cdr3_nt: TGTGCCAGCAGCTCGGGGTACAATGAGCAGTTCTTC